This section outlines one TCR beta chain sequence together with its context. The data derive from a study of blood T cell repertoires in COVID-19. For the study at large: In each case, the material was cDNA or gDNA derived from T cells, B-cell-depleted T cells, or PBMCs.

The V and J ends lost 5 bases and 1 base, in that order; junction bases with no gene match: 6. Germline CDR1 is KGHDR and CDR2 is SFDVKD. This CDR3 comprises 16 residues. Here immunoSEQ multiplex PCR was the method, and the copy in TCRdb shows in-frame clones only, minus some. The top ten hold 1.4% of the sample, which has more than 200,000 clones, roughly 84% seen once. Sequencing was done on a sample of peripheral blood. This chain links TRBV24-1 with TRBJ2-3; 9 bases align to TRBD1. This TCR came from a woman between 40 and 55 years old who had recovered from COVID-19. DNA for the CDR3: TGTGCCACCAGTGCGGACAGGGGAATGGGCACAGATACGCAGTATTTT. Amino acids: CATSADRGMGTDTQYF.